The clone carrying this T cell receptor (beta chain) has only a few counts. Antigen specificity is unknown. Study-level points and caveats: Tumor-infiltrating Treg TCR alpha and beta sequences overlapped most with tumor naive CD4+ T cells, then blood naive.

With V trimmed by 6 bases and J by 0 bases, 4 bases remained unmatched. The CDR3 extends over 15 amino acids. Constant-region reverse primers amplified full-length variable regions, followed by semi-nested Nested Universal Primer A PCR. MiXCR, applied by TCRdb to the 5' RACE reads, yields one record per CDR3 protein. The data show 40,000 to 65,000 distinct CDR3 sequences, with approximately 23% seen just once and 2.5% to 4% held by the top ten. Naive CD4+ cells had CD25+ Tregs removed. This chain joins TRBV12-3 or TRBV12-4 and TRBJ2-2, with TRBD1 matching over 7 bases. This receptor was taken from a female donor with breast cancer. The sample comprised tumor-infiltrating naive CD4+ T cells sorted from the breast tumor. Specified subset: naive CD4+ T cells, CD4+CD45RA+CD25-. The CDR3 DNA reads as TGTGCCAGCAGGCCGGGACAGCCGAACACCGGGGAGCTGTTTTTT. Residues: CASRPGQPNTGELFF.